The 3 T cell receptor beta chains presented below share a single source sample, sequenced in a study of cytomegalovirus exposure and HLA in healthy donors. Some clones are missing from TCRdb's copy, which holds only in-frame ones; the method was immunoSEQ multiplex PCR. The data show about 98,000 clones, with about 88% seen just once and less than 7.5% held by the top ten. Sequencing was done on a sample of PBMCs. The receptors derive from a man aged 18-30 years in good health and CMV-seropositive.

The genes are TRBV5-1 and TRBJ1-4; TRBD1 might be the D (5 bases). The CDR3 runs to 14 residues. Between the trimmed V and J ends, which lost 1 base and 5 bases, there was a span of 9 bases. Germline CDR1 SGHRS, CDR2 YFSETQ. As DNA, the CDR3 is TGCGCCAGCAGCTTGACAGGATTAAATGAAAAACTGTTTTTT. Residues: CASSLTGLNEKLFF.

The rearrangement links TRBV27 to TRBJ2-1; D may be TRBD2 (6 bases). CDR3 length: 17 residues. V was shortened by 0 bases and J by 0 bases, with 12 bases between the two germline ends. Germline V gene data show CDR1 as MNHEY and CDR2 as SMNVEV (reference sequence). The CDR3 reads CASSLSGTLSSYNEQFF. Written as DNA, the CDR3 is TGTGCCAGCAGTTTATCCGGGACTCTGAGCTCCTACAATGAGCAGTTCTTC.

The chain is built from TRBV6-5 and TRBJ2-7, with 7 bases identical to TRBD1. The V and J ends lost 5 bases and 4 bases, in that order; junction bases with no gene match: 8. This CDR3 is built from 14 residues. The germline gives CDR1 MNHEY, CDR2 SVGAGI. Here the CDR3 reads CASSKTGAVYEQYF. CDR3 nucleotide sequence: TGTGCCAGCAGTAAAACAGGGGCGGTGTACGAGCAGTACTTC.